Here is one TCR beta chain with its context. Its antigen specificity is not known. Base qualities were left out, and no much larger clone turns up one base away. The sample comes from a study of long-term antiretroviral therapy in people with HIV (dated by TCRdb to 2022 to 2024). Broadly, across the study: The earliest samples were collected roughly a decade before the 2015 WHO recommendation for immediate ART, at a time when ART was usually postponed until CD4 counts fell. A retrospective serial study tested whether ART initiation and durable HIV suppression were associated with changes in peripheral blood TRB repertoire composition and diversity. The cohort contributed about 200 cryopreserved PBMC samples from about 29 adults with confirmed HIV infection, collected serially over a mean of approximately 6 years (range 1-12). About 40% of the 30 participants with HIV were female. No cross-contamination during QIAcube processing turned up in test extractions that ran a monoclonal T-cell line alongside 33 polyclonal samples.

To be included, a participant needed at least one PBMC sample from before ART initiation plus at least two post-ART samples. All participants with HIV were treated in the United States of America. Cryopreserved samples of 1-10 million PBMC were thawed and washed before DNA extraction. At the time of the earliest PBMC sample for each participant with HIV, ages ranged from about 20 to 55 years. Per participant, PBMC samples came from 1-4 timepoints prior to ART initiation and 2-8 timepoints following ART initiation, for a median of 7 samples. For every participant, serial HIV viral load, CD4+ T-cell count, ART history and demographic data were obtained. Genomic DNA was extracted from unsorted PBMC with a Qiagen kit on a QIAcube, processed in batches of 12 samples. Counted from cysteine to phenylalanine, this CDR3 has 17 amino acids. Only CDR3 DNA is held: 51 bases, read in frame from base 1. CDR1 MDHEN and CDR2 SYDVKM were looked up in the germline V gene. V is pared back by 8 bases and J by 5 bases, with 25 bases lying between the germline termini.

The paper as a whole reports these results and caveats: Inferences about post-ART repertoire changes are limited because no data were available on ART adherence, viral resistance or therapy changes. Expanded TRB clones identified before ART initiation dominated the repertoire across all time points, though the dominance fluctuated and decreased in many PLHIV after ART. Narrower CDR3 length ranges were observed in HIV repertoires than in controls, and an antigen-experienced repertoire with only a slight naive shift after ART was suggested by the network structure. Samples dated from the mid-2000s to the late 2010s, and the ART regimens used may be less effective than current ones. Because PBMC availability was limited, only the TCR beta chain was sequenced, with no alpha chain pairing. Starting ART was linked to a significant rise in TRB diversity, yet even after long-term ART the diversity remained significantly lower than in transplant donor controls. Unsorted PBMC were profiled instead of sorted CD4+ and CD8+ T cells because pre-ART samples had limited cell numbers.

The immunoSEQ hsTCRB v3.0 assay was used at survey level resolution for TRB variable region sequencing. The target sequencing depth for TRB was roughly 40,000-55,000 T-cell genomes per sample. An Illumina MiSeq with a v3 150-cycle kit was used to sequence the pooled TRB libraries. The source study handled its data this way. Repertoire analysis was performed in R inside a reproducible Nextflow workflow that covered QC, data transformation and analysis. LymphoSeq2, an R package for exploring AIRR-Seq data, was used to implement the custom analyses. A handful of samples that yielded fewer than 5000 total TRB sequences were excluded, so that around 190 HIV repertoires were analyzed. Among the 180 or so HIV repertoires that were kept, 59 were collected before ART initiation and more than 120 were collected after ART initiation. Repertoires were downsampled to 5000 TRB nucleotide sequences, with summary statistics averaged over 100 downsampling iterations. Only TRB sequences with CDR3 regions of at least seven amino acids were retained for analysis. A Shannon entropy-derived clonality score and the Gini coefficient were used to measure diversity. In the repertoire networks, any two of the top 5000 CDR3 amino acid sequences were connected whenever the two sequences differed by an edit distance of one. For TRB CDR3 amino acid sequences, antigen specificity groups and MHC restriction were predicted with GLIPH2. CDR3 amino acid sequences were matched against VDJdb and McPAS-TCR to flag known CMV, EBV, HIV or tissue antigen associations. Pre-ART, post-ART and control groups were compared with Wilcoxon signed-rank tests and Holm-Bonferroni correction. Held by TCRdb, this immuneACCESS table contains in-frame sequences only and omits some clones. Under half of the omission traces to an unresolved V gene where checked; the cause of the rest is unknown. V, J and clone size derive from that table, while D and trimming were established from the DNA sequence. A total of approximately 35,000 clones appear in this sample, 70% to 90% of them only once. Roughly a tenth of the sample is taken by the ten largest.

The TCR sequence derives from a man younger than 35 with HIV. This chain is built from TRBV28 and TRBJ1-5, with a tentative D gene TRBD1 over 6 matching bases. The material was unsorted PBMCs, obtained 2.2 years after starting antiretroviral therapy. The sequenced DNA is TGTGCCAGCTACACCGGGACACCAAGGGATTGGGATCAGCCCCAGCATTTT. Its protein is CASYTGTPRDWDQPQHF.